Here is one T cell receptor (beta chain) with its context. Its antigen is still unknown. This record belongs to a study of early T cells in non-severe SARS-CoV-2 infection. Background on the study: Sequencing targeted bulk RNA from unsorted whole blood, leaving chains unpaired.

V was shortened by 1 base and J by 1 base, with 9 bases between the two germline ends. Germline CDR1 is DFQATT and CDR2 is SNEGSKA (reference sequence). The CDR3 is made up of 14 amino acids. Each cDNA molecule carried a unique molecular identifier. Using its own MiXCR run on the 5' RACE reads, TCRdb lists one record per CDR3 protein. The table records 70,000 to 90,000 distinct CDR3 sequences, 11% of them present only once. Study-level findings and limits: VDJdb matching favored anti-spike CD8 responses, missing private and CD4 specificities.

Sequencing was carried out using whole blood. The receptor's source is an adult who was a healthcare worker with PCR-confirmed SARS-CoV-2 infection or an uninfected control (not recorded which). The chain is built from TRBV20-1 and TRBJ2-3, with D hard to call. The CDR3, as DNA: TGCAGTGCTAGAGGGGATCTACGCACAGATACGCAGTATTTT. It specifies CSARGDLRTDTQYF.